This TCR beta chain was retrieved from a study of blood T cell repertoires in COVID-19. V dropped 3 bases and J dropped 9 bases, with 18 bases sitting between them. The CDR3 is 15 residues long. Germline CDR1 KGHSH, CDR2 LQKENI. Followed longitudinally, the Seattle patients had been enrolled during active infection. Sequencing was performed with immunoSEQ multiplex PCR; in TCRdb, only in-frame clones are kept and a portion is missing. This repertoire shows some 370,000 clones, about 90% found once; its top ten account for about 10%. The TCR was taken from a woman aged 30 to 39 with COVID-19, enrolled during active disease. Sequenced sample: peripheral blood. J is TRBJ2-1 and V is TRBV18, with D perhaps matching TRBD2 (7 bases). CDR3 amino acids: CASSPEGGGIAEQFF. The CDR3 nucleotides read TGTGCCAGCTCACCGGAGGGAGGGGGAATTGCTGAGCAGTTCTTC.